These 30 T cell receptor beta chains were sequenced from one sample in a study of T cell responses to AZD1222 COVID-19 vaccine. Produced via immunoSEQ multiplex PCR; TCRdb's table is partial and in-frame only. The sample holds 130,000 to 150,000 clones, approximately 94% seen once. Source: peripheral blood, taken on day 0 of AZD1222 vaccination. These receptors all stem from an adult in good health.

CDR3 in amino acids: CASSEALRGGQETQYF. Written as DNA, the CDR3 is TGTGCCAGCAGTGAAGCGCTTAGGGGGGGCCAAGAGACCCAGTACTTC. V is TRBV2 and J is TRBJ2-5; weak D call: TRBD2 (7 bases). The CDR3 contains 16 residues. Trimming shortened V by 0 bases and J by 1 base, and 12 bases separated the two germline ends. CDR1 is SNHLY, CDR2 FYNNEI, per germline.

V gene TRBV28 combines with J gene TRBJ1-5, with TRBD1 matching over 11 bases. Germline CDR1 reads MDHEN; CDR2 reads SYDVKM. Trimming cost V 7 bases and J 6 bases; bases outside gene matches: 8. There are 15 residues in the CDR3. The CDR3 DNA follows: TGTGCCAGCAATAAAAGGGACAGGGGGTTTCAGCCCCAGCATTTT. The encoded protein is CASNKRDRGFQPQHF.

The chain links TRBV19 to TRBJ2-1; TRBD2 agrees at 13 bases. CDR3 length: 17 amino acids. The junction had 10 bases not matched to a gene; V was cut back by 6 bases and J by 5 bases. Germline lookup yields CDR1 LNHDA and CDR2 SQIVND (reference sequence). The CDR3 bases are TGTGCCAGTAGCAATCCCAGGACTAGCGGGGGCCACAATGAGCAGTTCTTC. Translated, it gives CASSNPRTSGGHNEQFF. Full variable domain (remainder filled in from reference TRBV19 and TRBJ2-1): DGGITQSPKYLFRKEGQNVTLSCEQNLNHDAMYWYRQDPGQGLRLIYYSQIVNDFQKGDIAEGYSVSREKKESFPLTVTSAQKNPTAFYLCASSNPRTSGGHNEQFFGPGTRLTVL.

To note about this clone: Other DNA sequences in the sample encode the same CDR3. This chain connects TRBV20-1 to TRBJ1-1; no clear D. There are 11 residues in the CDR3. CDR1 and CDR2 (germline): DFQATT, SNEGSKA (reference sequence). The V and J ends lost 1 base and 0 bases respectively, with 0 bases between them. This CDR3 is CSARVNTEAFF. The CDR3 DNA follows: TGCAGTGCTAGAGTGAACACTGAAGCTTTCTTT.

The chain uses TRBV27 and TRBJ2-2; 7 bases agree with TRBD2. Germline V gene lookup returns CDR1 MNHEY and CDR2 SMNVEV (reference sequence). CDR3 size: 14 residues. Germline trimming cut 7 bases from V and 5 bases from J; bases unmatched to any gene: 7. CDR3 DNA: TGTGCCAGCATCGGCGGGAGAGGTACCGGGGAGCTGTTTTTT. Amino acids: CASIGGRGTGELFF.

The rearrangement uses TRBV5-1 and TRBJ2-1; no reliable D call. The germline CDR1 and CDR2 sequences are SGHRS and YFSETQ. The CDR3 is 14 amino acids. Trimming took 2 bases from V and 1 from J, leaving 7 bases between them. The CDR3 nucleotides read TGCGCCAGCAGCTTCCAGGAGTCCTACAATGAGCAGTTCTTC. Protein: CASSFQESYNEQFF.

The rearrangement uses TRBV6-5 and TRBJ1-5, with D tentatively TRBD1 (6 bases). Trimming took off 11 bases at V and 10 bases at J, with 21 bases between the two ends. Germline V CDR1 and CDR2: MNHEY, SVGAGI. The CDR3 contains 13 residues. CDR3 DNA sequence: TGTGCCGGGGCCACAGGGTTCAGCTTACCCCAGCATTTT. Its translation: CAGATGFSLPQHF.

The V gene is TRBV23-1, the J gene TRBJ1-2; 8 bases are shared with TRBD1. TRBV23-1 is treated as an ORF (open reading frame) with a function not yet certain. This CDR3 contains 18 residues. With V trimmed by 0 bases and J by 8 bases, 17 bases remained unmatched. Here the CDR3 reads CASSQSWTGCGYVGGYTF. The CDR3, as DNA: TGCGCCAGCAGTCAATCATGGACAGGGTGTGGGTACGTGGGGGGCTACACCTTC.

The V and J genes are TRBV12-5 and TRBJ1-1; D uncertain. V dropped 5 bases and J dropped 1 base, with 11 bases sitting between them. Germline-derived CDR1 and CDR2 are LGHNT and FRNRAP. This CDR3 has 14 residues. The CDR3 region has the DNA TGTGCTAGTGGTCCCGATTTGCGGAACACTGAAGCTTTCTTT. Protein: CASGPDLRNTEAFF.

The CDR3 loop is CASADRGNYGYTF. In DNA, the CDR3 is TGTGCCAGCGCGGACAGGGGCAACTATGGCTACACCTTC. This sequence joins TRBV5-4 and TRBJ1-2; 9 positions agree with TRBD1. Trimming cost V 7 bases and J 2 bases; bases outside gene matches: 3. The CDR3 extends over 13 amino acids. The germline CDR1 and CDR2 sequences are SGHNT and YYREEE (reference sequence).

V and J are TRBV9 and TRBJ1-1; D uncertain. The CDR3 extends over 13 amino acids. V gave up 3 bases and J gave up 1 base, with 7 bases separating them. CDR1 and CDR2 from the germline V gene are SGDLS and YYNGEE. In nucleotides, the CDR3 is TGTGCCAGCAGCGCAAGGTCGAACACTGAAGCTTTCTTT. Translated: CASSARSNTEAFF. The whole variable domain, remainder taken from reference TRBV9 and TRBJ1-1, is DSGVTQTPKHLITATGQRVTLRCSPRSGDLSVYWYQQSLDQGLQFLIQYYNGEERAKGNILERFSAQQFPDLHSELNLSSLELGDSALYFCASSARSNTEAFFGQGTRLTVV.

This clone was detected only once. V gene TRBV15 combines with J gene TRBJ1-6; D is unresolved. Germline assignment: CDR1 LNHNV and CDR2 YYDKDF (reference sequence). With 4 bases removed from V and 7 bases from J, the gap between germline ends came to 8 bases. The CDR3 is 13 residues long. The CDR3 DNA sequence: TGTGCCACCAGCATATGGGAAAATTCACCCCTCCACTTT. It codes for CATSIWENSPLHF. The full variable domain, with the rest looked up from reference TRBV15 and TRBJ1-6, is DAMVIQNPRYQVTQFGKPVTLSCSQTLNHNVMYWYQQKSSQAPKLLFHYYDKDFNNEADTPDNFQSRRPNTSFCFLDIRSPGLGDTAMYLCATSIWENSPLHFGNGTRLTVT.

A remark on this clone: One end of the junction varies from germline; a read error may be responsible. The rearrangement links TRBV4-1 to TRBJ1-4; 7 positions agree with TRBD1. CDR1 and CDR2 (germline): MGHRA, YSYEKL. The CDR3 is 14 residues long. CDR3 DNA sequence: TGCGCCAGCAGCCGCCTGCCCCAGGGGGAAAGACTGTTTTTT. Its translation is CASSRLPQGERLFF.

V gene TRBV5-1 combines with J gene TRBJ2-3; 7 nucleotides match TRBD1. In germline, CDR1 is SGHRS, CDR2 YFSETQ. The CDR3 totals 14 residues. Trimming at V came to 5 bases and at J to 1 base, leaving 4 bases not matched to a gene. This CDR3 reads CASRKGQGTDTQYF. The DNA of the CDR3 is TGCGCCAGCAGAAAAGGACAGGGCACAGATACGCAGTATTTT. The full variable domain, its missing parts supplied by reference TRBV5-1 and TRBJ2-3, is KAGVTQTPRYLIKTRGQQVTLSCSPISGHRSVSWYQQTPGQGLQFLFEYFSETQRNKGNFPGRFSGRQFSNSRSEMNVSTLELGDSALYLCASRKGQGTDTQYFGPGTRLTVL.

The chain has TRBV7-2 and TRBJ2-5; 11 nucleotides line up with TRBD2. Germline loops: CDR1 SGHTA, CDR2 FQGNSA. There are 15 residues in the CDR3. J lost 5 bases, V lost 4 bases, and 6 bases had no gene match. The CDR3 here is CASSSLAGEFETQYF. CDR3 DNA sequence: TGTGCCAGCAGCTCACTAGCGGGGGAGTTTGAGACCCAGTACTTC.

This chain joins TRBV15 and TRBJ2-6, with TRBD1 matching 7 bases. CDR1 is LNHNV and CDR2 is YYDKDF in the germline V gene (reference sequence). CDR3 length: 16 residues. The ends lost 1 base at V and 2 bases at J; junction bases unmatched: 2. As DNA, the CDR3 is TGTGCCACCAGCAGAGGACAGGGAGCTGGGGCCAACGTCCTGACTTTC. Residues: CATSRGQGAGANVLTF. Full variable domain (outside the CDR3, taken from reference TRBV15 and TRBJ2-6): DAMVIQNPRYQVTQFGKPVTLSCSQTLNHNVMYWYQQKSSQAPKLLFHYYDKDFNNEADTPDNFQSRRPNTSFCFLDIRSPGLGDTAMYLCATSRGQGAGANVLTFGAGSRLTVL.

The chain recombines TRBV27 with TRBJ2-7; 11 bases are shared with TRBD2. Unmatched junction bases numbered 5, after V lost 6 bases and J lost 4 bases. The CDR3 contains 14 residues. Germline loops: CDR1 MNHEY, CDR2 SMNVEV (reference sequence). CDR3 sequence (DNA): TGTGCCAGCAGCTTAGCGGGAGGGTTTTACGAGCAGTACTTC. It translates to CASSLAGGFYEQYF.

The V and J genes are TRBV11-2 and TRBJ2-7; 12 bases are shared with TRBD1. The V gene end was trimmed by 5 bases and the J gene end by 6 bases; junction bases not matched to a gene: 8. Germline assignment: CDR1 SGHAT and CDR2 FQNNGV. The CDR3 runs 15 residues. CDR3 sequence (DNA): TGTGCCAGCAGCCTCGGGGGACAGGGGGCGTCCGAGCAGTACTTC. This sequence encodes CASSLGGQGASEQYF.

The J gene is TRBJ2-3, the V gene TRBV11-3; D unresolved. This CDR3 has 14 amino acids. From germline, CDR1 is SGHNT and CDR2 YENEEA. V gave up 1 base and J gave up 2 bases, with 7 bases separating them. CDR3 protein: CASSLVDSTDTQYF. CDR3 coding DNA: TGTGCCAGCAGCTTAGTCGATTCCACAGATACGCAGTATTTT.

The chain combines TRBV15 with TRBJ1-2; D uncertain. The CDR3 spans 13 residues. In germline, CDR1 is LNHNV, CDR2 YYDKDF (reference sequence). The V end was cut by 5 bases, the J end by 4 bases, with 11 bases between. The CDR3 spells CATSLEGFYGYTF. DNA of the CDR3: TGTGCCACCAGCCTGGAAGGGTTCTATGGCTACACCTTC.

This clone was observed a single time. The chain uses TRBV9 and TRBJ2-1; 8 nucleotides match TRBD2. Trimming removed 0 bases from V and 4 bases from J; junction bases left unmatched: 9. The CDR3 length is 17 residues. The V gene's germline CDR1 is SGDLS and CDR2 YYNGEE. CDR3 sequence (DNA): TGTGCCAGCAGCGTAGGGGGCGGGAGGACCCCTTACAATGAGCAGTTCTTC. Amino acids: CASSVGGGRTPYNEQFF.

Worth noting for this clone: The same CDR3 is also encoded by other DNA sequences in this sample. In DNA, the CDR3 is TGCGCCAGCAGCCTGGGTGTGAACACTGAAGCTTTCTTT. It specifies CASSLGVNTEAFF. J is TRBJ1-1 and V is TRBV5-1; no clear D gene. This CDR3 contains 13 residues. CDR1 and CDR2 from the germline V gene are SGHRS and YFSETQ. V was pared by 4 bases and J by 0 bases, with 7 bases between.

The chain uses TRBV5-5 and TRBJ2-7, with 10 bases that match TRBD1. The germline CDR1 and CDR2 sequences are SGHKS and YYEKEE (reference sequence). V dropped 2 bases and J dropped 6; count of bases not matched to a gene: 8. The CDR3 sequence is 15 residues long. The CDR3 nucleotides read TGTGCCAGCAGCTTCGGTTGGACAGGGGGTTTCGAGCAGTACTTC. As protein: CASSFGWTGGFEQYF.

This clone was counted a single time. This rearrangement joins TRBV6-5 to TRBJ1-5; 8 nucleotides agree with TRBD1. The CDR3 totals 14 residues. The germline V gene has CDR1 MNHEY and CDR2 SVGAGI. J lost 4 bases, V lost 7 bases, and 6 bases had no gene match. In nucleotides, the CDR3 is TGTGCCAGCACGGGCAGGGGGCATAATCAGCCCCAGCATTTT. This codes for CASTGRGHNQPQHF.

The chain employs TRBV5-1 and TRBJ2-2; D is unclear. This CDR3 has 14 residues. Germline lookup yields CDR1 SGHRS and CDR2 YFSETQ. Trimming removed 5 bases at V and 4 bases at J, with 12 bases between. CDR3 region: CASRRATGTGELFF. The CDR3 DNA is TGCGCCAGCAGGAGAGCGACGGGCACCGGGGAGCTGTTTTTT.

The gene calls are TRBV7-8 and TRBJ1-5; D is uncertain. The CDR3 has 15 residues. V was clipped by 1 base and J by 2 bases, with 9 bases between them. Germline V lookup: CDR1 SGHVS, CDR2 FQNEAQ. DNA for the CDR3: TGTGCCAGCAGCTTAGGGGGAGCGGGCAATCAGCCCCAGCATTTT. This encodes CASSLGGAGNQPQHF.

The chain uses TRBV19 and TRBJ1-1; no clear D gene. Germline CDR1 LNHDA, CDR2 SQIVND (reference sequence). CDR3 length: 14 residues. With 8 bases removed from V and 1 base from J, the gap between germline ends came to 14 bases. In DNA, the CDR3 is TGTGCCAGTCTTCGGGCTCAGCCGAACACTGAAGCTTTCTTT. This translates into CASLRAQPNTEAFF.

The V call is TRBV5-1, the J call TRBJ2-5; D unresolved. Germline values: CDR1 SGHRS, CDR2 YFSETQ. The CDR3 extends over 14 amino acids. Trimming shortened V by 4 bases and J by 1 base, and 11 bases separated the two germline ends. CDR3 amino acids: CASSLMSPQETQYF. The CDR3 DNA sequence: TGCGCCAGCAGCCTTATGAGTCCCCAAGAGACCCAGTACTTC.

The gene calls are TRBV5-1 and TRBJ1-6, with 11 bases identical to TRBD1. Germline lookup yields CDR1 SGHRS and CDR2 YFSETQ. The J segment lost 6 bases and the V segment lost 4 bases, leaving 6 bases of the junction unmatched. This CDR3 comprises 16 residues. CDR3 sequence: CASSTGQGAFNSPLHF. The CDR3 coding sequence is TGCGCCAGCAGCACAGGACAGGGGGCCTTTAATTCACCCCTCCACTTT.

This clone appeared a single time. The chain employs TRBV12-3 or TRBV12-4 and TRBJ1-2, with TRBD1 identical over 7 bases. The CDR3 length is 13 residues. V was clipped by 5 bases and J by 4 bases; unmatched bases: 4. The CDR3 nucleotides are TGTGCCAGCAGTCGGGACAGCGCCTATGGCTACACCTTC. Its protein product is CASSRDSAYGYTF.